The 2 T cell receptor beta chains below all came from one sample that was sequenced in a study of cytomegalovirus exposure and HLA in healthy donors (dated by TCRdb to about 2017). Library creation used the immunoSEQ multiplex PCR assay. The multiplex PCR relied on a mix of 60 forward primers for TCR Vbeta segments and 13 reverse primers for TCR Jbeta segments. TCRdb took this table from immuneACCESS and kept in-frame rearrangements with V and J called. Such tables lack part of the clones; where checked against another copy, unresolved V genes explain under half of the gap, and the rest is unexplained. This sample lists some 140,000 clones; 75% to 85% were detected once. Together, the top ten hold about 1.8% of the sample. The material sequenced was PBMCs. The receptors shown here come from a female donor in good health and CMV-seropositive.

The chain couples TRBV5-1 to TRBJ2-5; TRBD2 matches 11 bases. Germline V gene data show CDR1 as SGHRS and CDR2 as YFSETQ. Trimming at V came to 3 bases and at J to 1 base, leaving 2 bases not matched to a gene. CDR3 length equals 15 residues. The CDR3 sequence: CASSSGLAAQETQYF. CDR3 sequence (DNA): TGCGCCAGCAGCTCGGGACTAGCGGCCCAAGAGACCCAGTACTTC.

The J gene is TRBJ2-2, the V gene TRBV28; a weak D match, TRBD1 (6 bases). Trimming cost V 7 bases and J 3 bases, with 12 bases left between them. CDR3 length: 14 amino acids. Germline CDR1 reads MDHEN; CDR2 reads SYDVKM. The CDR3 region has the DNA TGTGCCAGCAAATATAACAGGGACACCGGGGAGCTGTTTTTT. This translates into CASKYNRDTGELFF.